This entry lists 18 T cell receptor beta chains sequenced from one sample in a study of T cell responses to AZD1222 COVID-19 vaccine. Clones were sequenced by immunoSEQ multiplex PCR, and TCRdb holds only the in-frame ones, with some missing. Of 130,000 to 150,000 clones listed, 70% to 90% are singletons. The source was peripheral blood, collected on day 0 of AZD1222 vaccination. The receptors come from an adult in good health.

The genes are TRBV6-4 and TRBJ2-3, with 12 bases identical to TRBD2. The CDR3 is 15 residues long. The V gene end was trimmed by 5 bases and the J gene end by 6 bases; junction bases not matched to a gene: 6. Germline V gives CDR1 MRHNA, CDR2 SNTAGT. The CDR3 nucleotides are TGTGCCAGCAGTCTAGCGGGGGGGCCGAGTGATACGCAGTATTTT. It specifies CASSLAGGPSDTQYF.

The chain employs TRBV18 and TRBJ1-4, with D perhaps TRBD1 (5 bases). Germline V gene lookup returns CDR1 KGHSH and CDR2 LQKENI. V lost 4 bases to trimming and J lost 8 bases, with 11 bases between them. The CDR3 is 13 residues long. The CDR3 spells CASSRGTREKLFF. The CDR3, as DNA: TGTGCCAGCTCACGAGGGACTAGGGAAAAACTGTTTTTT.

The DNA of the CDR3 is TGTGCCAGCAGCCGTCCAGCCGGGGGGGAAAAACTGTTTTTT. It specifies CASSRPAGGEKLFF. V is TRBV7-8 and J is TRBJ1-4, with D possibly matching TRBD1 (5 bases). This CDR3 region has 14 residues. The germline V gene has CDR1 SGHVS and CDR2 FQNEAQ. The germline V and J ends were trimmed by 5 bases and 8 bases, with 15 bases remaining between them.

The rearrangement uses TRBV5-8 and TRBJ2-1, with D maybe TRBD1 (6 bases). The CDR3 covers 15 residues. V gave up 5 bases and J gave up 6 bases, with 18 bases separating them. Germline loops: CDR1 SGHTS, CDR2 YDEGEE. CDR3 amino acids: CASRGFRGLINEQFF. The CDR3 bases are TGTGCCAGCAGAGGTTTCAGGGGCCTCATCAATGAGCAGTTCTTC.

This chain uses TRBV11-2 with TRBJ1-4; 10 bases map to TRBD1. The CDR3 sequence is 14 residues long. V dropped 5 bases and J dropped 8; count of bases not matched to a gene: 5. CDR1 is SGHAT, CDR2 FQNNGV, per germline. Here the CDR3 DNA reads TGTGCCAGCAGCCTGGACAGGGGGGCGGAAAAACTGTTTTTT. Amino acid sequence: CASSLDRGAEKLFF.

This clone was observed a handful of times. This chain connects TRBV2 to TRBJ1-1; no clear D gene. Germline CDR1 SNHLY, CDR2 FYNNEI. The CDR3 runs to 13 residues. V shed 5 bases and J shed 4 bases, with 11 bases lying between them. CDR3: CASSREPSTEAFF. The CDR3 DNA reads TGTGCCAGCAGTCGGGAGCCGAGCACTGAAGCTTTCTTT. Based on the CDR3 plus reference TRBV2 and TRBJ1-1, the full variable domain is EPEVTQTPSHQVTQMGQEVILRCVPISNHLYFYWYRQILGQKVEFLVSFYNNEISEKSEIFDDQFSVERPDGSNFTLKIRSTKLEDSAMYFCASSREPSTEAFFGQGTRLTVV.

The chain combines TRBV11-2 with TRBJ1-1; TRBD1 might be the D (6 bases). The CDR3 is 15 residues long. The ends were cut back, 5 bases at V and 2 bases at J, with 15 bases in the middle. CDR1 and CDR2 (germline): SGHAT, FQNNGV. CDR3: CASSTTWGANTEAFF. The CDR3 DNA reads TGTGCCAGCAGCACCACCTGGGGGGCCAACACTGAAGCTTTCTTT.

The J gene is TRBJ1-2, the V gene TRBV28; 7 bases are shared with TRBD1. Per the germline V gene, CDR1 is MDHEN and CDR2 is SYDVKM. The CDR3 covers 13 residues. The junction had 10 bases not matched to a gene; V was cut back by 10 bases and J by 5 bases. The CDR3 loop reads CATEPGQTYGYTF. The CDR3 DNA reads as TGTGCCACGGAGCCGGGACAGACATATGGCTACACCTTC.

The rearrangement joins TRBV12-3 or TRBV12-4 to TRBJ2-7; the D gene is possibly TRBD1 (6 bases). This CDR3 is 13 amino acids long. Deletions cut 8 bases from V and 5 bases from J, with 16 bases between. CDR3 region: CASGVQGSDEQYF. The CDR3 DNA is TGTGCCAGCGGCGTACAGGGTAGTGACGAGCAGTACTTC.

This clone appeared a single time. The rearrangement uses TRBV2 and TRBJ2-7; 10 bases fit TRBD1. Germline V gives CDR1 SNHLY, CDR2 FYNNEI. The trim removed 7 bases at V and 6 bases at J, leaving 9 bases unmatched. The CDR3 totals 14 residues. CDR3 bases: TGTGCCAGCAAAGACAGGGGGCTGGTAGCCGAGCAGTACTTC. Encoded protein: CASKDRGLVAEQYF.

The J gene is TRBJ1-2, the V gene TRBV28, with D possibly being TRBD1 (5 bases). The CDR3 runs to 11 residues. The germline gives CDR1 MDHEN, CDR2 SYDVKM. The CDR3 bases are TGTGCAGCCAGGGAGGTCTATGGCTACACCTTC. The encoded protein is CAAREVYGYTF.

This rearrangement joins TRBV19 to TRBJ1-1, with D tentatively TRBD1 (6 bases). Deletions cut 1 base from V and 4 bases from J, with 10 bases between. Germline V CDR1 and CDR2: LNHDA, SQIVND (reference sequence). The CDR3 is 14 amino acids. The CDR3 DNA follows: TGTGCCAGTAGTATAGCTGGGGGCCGCACTGAAGCTTTCTTT. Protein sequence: CASSIAGGRTEAFF.

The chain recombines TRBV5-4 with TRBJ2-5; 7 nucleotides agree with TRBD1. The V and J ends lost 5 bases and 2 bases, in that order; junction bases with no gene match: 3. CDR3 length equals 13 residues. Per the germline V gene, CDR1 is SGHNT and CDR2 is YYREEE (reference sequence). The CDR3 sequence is CASSSGQQETQYF. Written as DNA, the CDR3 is TGTGCCAGCAGTTCGGGACAGCAAGAGACCCAGTACTTC. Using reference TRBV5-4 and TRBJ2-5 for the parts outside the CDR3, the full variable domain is ETGVTQSPTHLIKTRGQQVTLRCSSQSGHNTVSWYQQALGQGPQFIFQYYREEENGRGNFPPRFSGLQFPNYSSELNVNALELDDSALYLCASSSGQQETQYFGPGTRLLVL.

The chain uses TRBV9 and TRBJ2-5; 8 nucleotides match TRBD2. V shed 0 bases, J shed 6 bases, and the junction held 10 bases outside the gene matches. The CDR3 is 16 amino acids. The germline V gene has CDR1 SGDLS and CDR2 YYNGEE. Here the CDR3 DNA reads TGTGCCAGCAGCGTAGACGTGACGGGGGGGCTAAAGACCCAGTACTTC. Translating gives CASSVDVTGGLKTQYF.

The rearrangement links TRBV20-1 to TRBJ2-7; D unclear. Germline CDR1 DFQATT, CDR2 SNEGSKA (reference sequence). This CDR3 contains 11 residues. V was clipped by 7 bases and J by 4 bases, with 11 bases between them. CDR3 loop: CSGVRSYEQYF. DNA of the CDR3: TGCAGTGGGGTCCGTTCTTACGAGCAGTACTTC.

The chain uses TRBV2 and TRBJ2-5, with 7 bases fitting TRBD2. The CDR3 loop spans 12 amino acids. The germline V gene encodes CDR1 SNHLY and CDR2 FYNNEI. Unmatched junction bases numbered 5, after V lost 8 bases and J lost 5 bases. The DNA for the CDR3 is TGTGCCAGCGAGGCGGGGGAGGAGACCCAGTACTTC. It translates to CASEAGEETQYF.

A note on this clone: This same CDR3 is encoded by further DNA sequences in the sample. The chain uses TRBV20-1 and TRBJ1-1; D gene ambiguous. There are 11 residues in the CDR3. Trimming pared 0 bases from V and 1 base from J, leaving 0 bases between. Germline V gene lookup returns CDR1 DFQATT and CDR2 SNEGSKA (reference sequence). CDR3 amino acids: CSARENTEAFF. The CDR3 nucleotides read TGCAGTGCTAGAGAGAACACTGAAGCTTTCTTT.

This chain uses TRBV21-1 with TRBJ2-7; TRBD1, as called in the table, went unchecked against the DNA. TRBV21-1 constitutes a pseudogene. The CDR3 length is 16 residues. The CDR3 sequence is CASSALGAGIGDEQYF. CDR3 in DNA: TGTGCCAGCAGCGCCCTGGGGGCAGGGATAGGCGACGAGCAGTACTTC.